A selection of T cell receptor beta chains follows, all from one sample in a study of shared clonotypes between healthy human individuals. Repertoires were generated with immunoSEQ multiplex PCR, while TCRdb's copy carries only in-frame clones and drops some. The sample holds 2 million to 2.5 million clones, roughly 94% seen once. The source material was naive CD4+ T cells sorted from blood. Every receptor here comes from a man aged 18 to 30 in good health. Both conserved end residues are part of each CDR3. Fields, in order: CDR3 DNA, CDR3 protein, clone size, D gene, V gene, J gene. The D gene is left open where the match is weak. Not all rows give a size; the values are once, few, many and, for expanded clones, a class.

CDR3 DNA: TGTGCCAGCAGTGAACCTACTGGCTACAATGAGCAGTTCTTC
CDR3 protein: CASSEPTGYNEQFF
clone size: once
D gene: .
V gene: TRBV2
J gene: TRBJ2-1

CDR3 DNA: TGTGCCAGCAGTTCCTGGACAGGCACAGATACGCAGTATTTT
CDR3 protein: CASSSWTGTDTQYF
clone size: .
D gene: .
V gene: TRBV6-5
J gene: TRBJ2-3

CDR3 DNA: TGTGCCAGCAGTTTTAGGACAGGCGACCGCTCTGGAAACACCATATATTTT
CDR3 protein: CASSFRTGDRSGNTIYF
clone size: .
D gene: TRBD1
V gene: TRBV25-1
J gene: TRBJ1-3

CDR3 DNA: TGTGCCAGCAGCTTGACGGGCAGAGAAACCTACGAGCAGTACTTC
CDR3 protein: CASSLTGRETYEQYF
clone size: .
D gene: .
V gene: TRBV11-2
J gene: TRBJ2-7

CDR3 DNA: TGCGCCAGCAGTGAGGAGGGGGCGGCTTCCTACGAGCAGTACTTC
CDR3 protein: CASSEEGAASYEQYF
clone size: .
D gene: TRBD1
V gene: TRBV10-2
J gene: TRBJ2-7

CDR3 DNA: TGTGCCAGCTCACCACTGGGGCCGGGGCTTGTTACGCAGTATTTT
CDR3 protein: CASSPLGPGLVTQYF
clone size: .
D gene: .
V gene: TRBV18
J gene: TRBJ2-3

CDR3 DNA: TGTGCCAGTAGCGTTACCTACAATGAGCAGTTCTTC
CDR3 protein: CASSVTYNEQFF
clone size: .
D gene: .
V gene: TRBV19
J gene: TRBJ2-1

CDR3 DNA: TGCGCCAGCAGCTTAATAGGGACAGGGAATGAAAAACTGTTTTTT
CDR3 protein: CASSLIGTGNEKLFF
clone size: .
D gene: TRBD1
V gene: TRBV5-1
J gene: TRBJ1-4

CDR3 DNA: TGTGCCAGCCGACCTGGACAGGTACTCTACGAGCAGTACTTC
CDR3 protein: CASRPGQVLYEQYF
clone size: .
D gene: TRBD1
V gene: TRBV2
J gene: TRBJ2-7

CDR3 DNA: TGTGCCAGCACCGGCTCCGGGACGTTGAACACTGAAGCTTTCTTT
CDR3 protein: CASTGSGTLNTEAFF
clone size: .
D gene: .
V gene: TRBV28
J gene: TRBJ1-1

CDR3 DNA: TGTGCCAGCAGCTTAGGGTTGCTAGCGGGAGGTTCTATAACGAATGAGCAGTTCTTC
CDR3 protein: CASSLGLLAGGSITNEQFF
clone size: .
D gene: TRBD2
V gene: TRBV7-9
J gene: TRBJ2-1

CDR3 DNA: TGTGCCAGTAGTATAGCAGCGGGAGGGCCGGGGGAGCAGTACTTC
CDR3 protein: CASSIAAGGPGEQYF
clone size: .
D gene: TRBD2
V gene: TRBV19
J gene: TRBJ2-7

CDR3 DNA: TGTGCCAGCAGCGTAGGTAGAGGGGGGACTAGCGGCACAGATACGCAGTATTTT
CDR3 protein: CASSVGRGGTSGTDTQYF
clone size: .
D gene: TRBD2
V gene: TRBV9
J gene: TRBJ2-3

CDR3 DNA: TGCAGTGCTAGAGATACGAGTTTCTACACCTTC
CDR3 protein: CSARDTSFYTF
clone size: .
D gene: .
V gene: TRBV20-1
J gene: TRBJ1-2

CDR3 DNA: TGCGCCAGCAGCTTGACCGGGACCAATCAAGAGACCCAGTACTTC
CDR3 protein: CASSLTGTNQETQYF
clone size: .
D gene: .
V gene: TRBV5-1
J gene: TRBJ2-5

CDR3 DNA: TGTGCCAGCAGTTCAAACAGGGACGAGCAGTACTTC
CDR3 protein: CASSSNRDEQYF
clone size: once
D gene: .
V gene: TRBV6-5
J gene: TRBJ2-7

CDR3 DNA: TGTGCCAGCAGCGTAGGGTGGGCGGGACTCGACGAGCAGTACTTC
CDR3 protein: CASSVGWAGLDEQYF
clone size: once
D gene: .
V gene: TRBV9
J gene: TRBJ2-7

CDR3 DNA: TGTGCCAGCAGTTTATACTGGGGGGGATCCTACGAGCAGTACTTC
CDR3 protein: CASSLYWGGSYEQYF
clone size: once
D gene: TRBD2
V gene: TRBV28
J gene: TRBJ2-7

CDR3 DNA: TGTGCCAGCAGCGGACAGTCCCTAGGAGATACGCAGTATTTT
CDR3 protein: CASSGQSLGDTQYF
clone size: .
D gene: .
V gene: TRBV27
J gene: TRBJ2-3

CDR3 DNA: TGTGCCACCAGTCAGACAGGGTCGATTAGGGCCTATAATTCACCCCTCCACTTT
CDR3 protein: CATSQTGSIRAYNSPLHF
clone size: .
D gene: TRBD1
V gene: TRBV15
J gene: TRBJ1-6

CDR3 DNA: TGCGCCAGCAGCCCGTATACAGCAACTAATGAAAAACTGTTTTTT
CDR3 protein: CASSPYTATNEKLFF
clone size: .
D gene: .
V gene: TRBV4-1
J gene: TRBJ1-4

CDR3 DNA: TGTGCCAGCAGCATTAGCGGGAGGGGGGCAGATACGCAGTATTTT
CDR3 protein: CASSISGRGADTQYF
clone size: .
D gene: TRBD2
V gene: TRBV11-2
J gene: TRBJ2-3

CDR3 DNA: TGTGCCAGCAGTTACGGGGGAACCATGAACACTGAAGCTTTCTTT
CDR3 protein: CASSYGGTMNTEAFF
clone size: .
D gene: .
V gene: TRBV6-6
J gene: TRBJ1-1

CDR3 DNA: TGTGCCTGGAGTAATGGGAGGAGCTACACCTTC
CDR3 protein: CAWSNGRSYTF
clone size: .
D gene: .
V gene: TRBV30
J gene: TRBJ1-2

CDR3 DNA: TGCGCCAGCAGCTTTGAACCAGGGGATGGCTACACCTTC
CDR3 protein: CASSFEPGDGYTF
clone size: .
D gene: .
V gene: TRBV5-1
J gene: TRBJ1-2

CDR3 DNA: TGTGCCAGCAGTAGAGGGACAGTCGTAGAGACCCAGTACTTC
CDR3 protein: CASSRGTVVETQYF
clone size: .
D gene: TRBD1
V gene: TRBV2
J gene: TRBJ2-5

CDR3 DNA: TGTGCCAGCTCACCAGGGGGGATCGGGGCAGATACGCAGTATTTT
CDR3 protein: CASSPGGIGADTQYF
clone size: .
D gene: .
V gene: TRBV18
J gene: TRBJ2-3

CDR3 DNA: TGCGCCAGCAGCCGAGGACAGGGGGCAGGTCAGCCCCAGCATTTT
CDR3 protein: CASSRGQGAGQPQHF
clone size: .
D gene: TRBD1
V gene: TRBV4-3
J gene: TRBJ1-5

CDR3 DNA: TGTGCCATCAGTGAGTCTGCGAAAGAGCAGTACTTC
CDR3 protein: CAISESAKEQYF
clone size: .
D gene: .
V gene: TRBV10-3
J gene: TRBJ2-7

CDR3 DNA: TGTGCCAGCAGCATTTCGACTAGCGGGACTCCCAATGAGCAGTTCTTC
CDR3 protein: CASSISTSGTPNEQFF
clone size: few
D gene: TRBD2
V gene: TRBV7-2
J gene: TRBJ2-1

CDR3 DNA: TGTGCCAGCAGCTTGGGCCCCTCCTACGAGCAGTACTTC
CDR3 protein: CASSLGPSYEQYF
clone size: .
D gene: .
V gene: TRBV11-3
J gene: TRBJ2-7

CDR3 DNA: TGTGCCTGGAGTGAAGGAAACACCATATATTTT
CDR3 protein: CAWSEGNTIYF
clone size: .
D gene: .
V gene: TRBV30
J gene: TRBJ1-3

CDR3 DNA: TGTGCCAGCAGCCCCCCAGCTAGCGGAACCTACAATGAGCAGTTCTTC
CDR3 protein: CASSPPASGTYNEQFF
clone size: .
D gene: TRBD2
V gene: TRBV5-4
J gene: TRBJ2-1

CDR3 DNA: TGTGCCAGCAGCGTAGTAGCGGACTCCTACAATGAGCAGTTCTTC
CDR3 protein: CASSVVADSYNEQFF
clone size: .
D gene: .
V gene: TRBV9
J gene: TRBJ2-1

CDR3 DNA: TGTGCCAGCAGCTTAGTTGCCAGCAGTACCGGGGAGCTGTTTTTT
CDR3 protein: CASSLVASSTGELFF
clone size: .
D gene: .
V gene: TRBV7-2
J gene: TRBJ2-2

CDR3 DNA: TGTGCCAGCAGTTACTCGGGAGGTAGTGAAAAACTGTTTTTT
CDR3 protein: CASSYSGGSEKLFF
clone size: .
D gene: .
V gene: TRBV6-5
J gene: TRBJ1-4

CDR3 DNA: TGTGCCACCAAAGCGGACAGAGCTAACTATGGCTACACCTTC
CDR3 protein: CATKADRANYGYTF
clone size: .
D gene: .
V gene: TRBV6-1
J gene: TRBJ1-2

CDR3 DNA: TGCGCCAGCAGCCTAACCGGGACAGGGTCAAGCACCGGGGAGCTGTTTTTT
CDR3 protein: CASSLTGTGSSTGELFF
clone size: once
D gene: TRBD1
V gene: TRBV5-1
J gene: TRBJ2-2

CDR3 DNA: TGTGCCAGCTCACCAGAGACAGGGGTGGGCTACACCTTC
CDR3 protein: CASSPETGVGYTF
clone size: once
D gene: TRBD1
V gene: TRBV18
J gene: TRBJ1-2

CDR3 DNA: TGTGCCAGCAGTTTAATTAGTCTAGGGTCCTACGAGCAGTACTTC
CDR3 protein: CASSLISLGSYEQYF
clone size: .
D gene: .
V gene: TRBV28
J gene: TRBJ2-7

CDR3 DNA: TGCGCCAGCATGGCAGATAATTCACCCCTCCACTTT
CDR3 protein: CASMADNSPLHF
clone size: .
D gene: .
V gene: TRBV10-2
J gene: TRBJ1-6

CDR3 DNA: TGCGCCAGCAGCTTGGCGGGACAGGGGGTCCACGAGCAGTACTTC
CDR3 protein: CASSLAGQGVHEQYF
clone size: .
D gene: TRBD1
V gene: TRBV5-1
J gene: TRBJ2-7

CDR3 DNA: TGCGCCAGCAGCCCCCCGGACTCCCTCCCGACCCAGTACTTC
CDR3 protein: CASSPPDSLPTQYF
clone size: few
D gene: .
V gene: TRBV5-1
J gene: TRBJ2-5

CDR3 DNA: TGCGCCAGCAGCCAAGTATATGGGGACTCTGGAAACACCATATATTTT
CDR3 protein: CASSQVYGDSGNTIYF
clone size: .
D gene: .
V gene: TRBV4-1
J gene: TRBJ1-3

CDR3 DNA: TGCGCCAGCAGAGTGAGAGGGGACAGGTGGATAAACACTGAAGCTTTCTTT
CDR3 protein: CASRVRGDRWINTEAFF
clone size: .
D gene: TRBD1
V gene: TRBV10-1
J gene: TRBJ1-1

CDR3 DNA: TGTGCCAGTATGTTAGACAGGGGGCTTACCTACGAGCAGTACTTC
CDR3 protein: CASMLDRGLTYEQYF
clone size: .
D gene: TRBD1
V gene: TRBV11-2
J gene: TRBJ2-7